This passage covers 28 T cell receptor beta chains from one sample sequenced in a study of T cells expressing NK-cell markers. TCRdb re-called the 5' RACE reads; every CDR3 protein appears as one record, without DNA. This sample's table reports about 190,000 distinct CDR3 sequences. Sequencing was carried out using blood T cells: a sorted CD56 or NKG2C T cell subset, CD4+ or CD8+ T cells, or bulk PBMC T cells (not recorded which). All receptors come from a man aged 18-70 years in good health.

This chain connects TRBV9 to TRBJ2-1; TCRdb's D call, TRBD2, is unchecked because there is no DNA. Germline V gene data show CDR1 as SGDLS and CDR2 as YYNGEE. The CDR3 totals 15 residues. The CDR3 spells CASSGSGTSGTEQFF. Full variable domain (rest looked up from reference TRBV9 and TRBJ2-1): DSGVTQTPKHLITATGQRVTLRCSPRSGDLSVYWYQQSLDQGLQFLIQYYNGEERAKGNILERFSAQQFPDLHSELNLSSLELGDSALYFCASSGSGTSGTEQFFGPGTRLTVL.

The chain couples TRBV7-9 to TRBJ1-2. The CDR3 loop spans 12 amino acids. Germline V gene sequence: CDR1 SEHNR, CDR2 FQNEAQ (reference sequence). CDR3 sequence reads: CASANHNYGYTF.

The chain links TRBV6-5 to TRBJ2-7. The CDR3 is made up of 13 amino acids. Germline CDR1 MNHEY, CDR2 SVGAGI. The CDR3 sequence: CASSYSTGYEQYF.

CDR3 protein: CASSGTGLNYNEQFF. This chain uses TRBV27 with TRBJ2-1; lacking DNA, the TRBD1 call made by TCRdb goes unchecked. CDR1 is MNHEY, CDR2 SMNVEV, per germline (reference sequence). There are 15 residues in the CDR3.

The chain joins TRBV20-1 to TRBJ1-4. CDR1 and CDR2 from the germline V gene are DFQATT and SNEGSKA (reference sequence). The CDR3 is 15 amino acids. The CDR3 sequence: CSARDRNQFKEKLFF.

This chain joins TRBV5-8 and TRBJ1-1; there is no DNA to check the TCRdb D call of TRBD1. The CDR3 extends over 14 amino acids. CDR1 SGHTS and CDR2 YDEGEE come from the germline V gene. CDR3 loop: CASSHRGLRTEAFF.

The J gene is TRBJ2-3, the V gene TRBV2; there is no DNA to check the TCRdb D call of TRBD2. Looked up from germline, CDR1 is SNHLY and CDR2 is FYNNEI. This CDR3 has 14 amino acids. This CDR3 is CASPRGRLADTQYF.

The V call is TRBV7-9, the J call TRBJ1-1. Germline V lookup: CDR1 SEHNR, CDR2 FQNEAQ (reference sequence). CDR3 length equals 14 residues. The chain's CDR3 is CASSFQEKNTEAFF.

J is TRBJ2-7 and V is TRBV28; TCRdb lists TRBD1, though no DNA is available to test this call. The V gene's germline CDR1 is MDHEN and CDR2 SYDVKM. The CDR3 has 16 amino acids. CDR3 sequence: CASSLHQNRPQYEQYF.

This sequence joins TRBV27 and TRBJ2-7; absent DNA, TCRdb's TRBD1 call cannot be checked. The CDR3 is 13 residues long. Germline V gene data show CDR1 as MNHEY and CDR2 as SMNVEV (reference sequence). The CDR3 is CASTPAAGYEQYF.

V usage is TRBV7-6 and J usage is TRBJ2-1; TCRdb calls TRBD1, which cannot be checked without DNA. Germline CDR1 is SGHVS and CDR2 is FNYEAQ. The CDR3 is 15 amino acids. This CDR3 is CASSPVVGGENEQFF.

This chain uses TRBV15 with TRBJ1-6; TCRdb lists TRBD1, though no DNA is available to test this call. Germline assignment: CDR1 LNHNV and CDR2 YYDKDF (reference sequence). The CDR3 extends over 11 amino acids. The CDR3 sequence is CAAGGNSPLHF.

This chain links TRBV21-1 with TRBJ2-7; the TCRdb D gene call, TRBD1, has no DNA to confirm it. TRBV21-1 is given as a pseudogene. The CDR3 runs to 17 residues. CDR3 sequence: CASSPPQKGTPIYQQYF.

The chain is built from TRBV6-6 and TRBJ1-1; TCRdb gives TRBD1 as the D gene, but with no DNA this cannot be confirmed. The CDR3 covers 13 residues. Per germline, CDR1 MNHNY and CDR2 SVGAGI (reference sequence). The CDR3 sequence: CASSYGQDIEAFF.

The chain employs TRBV3-1 and TRBJ2-7; TCRdb calls TRBD2, which cannot be checked without DNA. CDR1 is LGHDT, CDR2 YNNKEL, per germline (reference sequence). The CDR3 length is 14 residues. CDR3 protein: CASSPRDYSYEQYF.

V and J are TRBV2 and TRBJ2-7; TCRdb's D gene call, TRBD1, goes unchecked for lack of DNA. The CDR3 loop spans 15 amino acids. Looked up from germline, CDR1 is SNHLY and CDR2 is FYNNEI. The CDR3 spells CASSERGGLTYEQYF.

The chain recombines TRBV4-2 with TRBJ2-6. Looked up from germline, CDR1 is LGHNA and CDR2 is YNFKEQ. The CDR3 runs 14 residues. CDR3 loop: CASEVGSGANVLTF.

The chain recombines TRBV11-2 with TRBJ2-7; TCRdb outputs TRBD1, but without DNA this stays unchecked. Per germline, CDR1 SGHAT and CDR2 FQNNGV. The CDR3 contains 15 residues. CDR3 protein: CASSTLDRGGDEQYF.

This CDR3 reads CASSESLAGGNNEQFF. The chain combines TRBV25-1 with TRBJ2-1; TCRdb indicates TRBD2, and absent DNA this call remains unverified. This CDR3 has 16 residues. Germline V lookup: CDR1 MGHDK, CDR2 SYGVNS.

V gene TRBV19 combines with J gene TRBJ1-2; TCRdb calls TRBD1, which cannot be checked without DNA. The CDR3 extends over 12 amino acids. In germline, CDR1 is LNHDA, CDR2 SQIVND (reference sequence). The chain's CDR3 is CASSVGAAGYTF.

J is TRBJ2-1 and V is TRBV5-6. The CDR3 is 12 amino acids. Looked up from germline, CDR1 is SGHDT and CDR2 is YYEEEE. The CDR3 is CASSLVANEQFF.

The chain couples TRBV4-2 to TRBJ1-2. The CDR3 is made up of 15 amino acids. Germline V gives CDR1 LGHNA, CDR2 YNFKEQ. The CDR3 is CASSQALKESGGYTF.

This CDR3 is CASSKTSGDSYEQYF. V and J are TRBV21-1 and TRBJ2-7; TCRdb designates TRBD2, a call that cannot be tested without DNA. TRBV21-1 is a documented pseudogene. This CDR3 comprises 15 residues.

The gene calls are TRBV11-2 and TRBJ2-3; without DNA, the TCRdb call of TRBD2 cannot be checked. From germline, CDR1 is SGHAT and CDR2 FQNNGV. CDR3 size: 13 residues. This CDR3 reads CASRHGLAGLQYF.

V usage is TRBV6-4 and J usage is TRBJ2-7; without DNA, the TCRdb call of TRBD1 cannot be checked. The germline V gene encodes CDR1 MRHNA and CDR2 SNTAGT. The CDR3 extends over 15 amino acids. CDR3 protein: CASSEGGGPSYEQYF.

The V and J genes are TRBV5-1 and TRBJ2-7; there is no DNA to check the TCRdb D call of TRBD2. Per germline, CDR1 SGHRS and CDR2 YFSETQ. The CDR3 consists of 15 residues. The CDR3 sequence is CASSLTPTSGYEQYF.

This chain uses TRBV6-5 with TRBJ1-2; the D call of TRBD1 rests on TCRdb alone, since no DNA is present to check it. The germline gives CDR1 MNHEY, CDR2 SVGAGI. The CDR3 covers 16 residues. CDR3 region: CASSYSGQGINYGYTF.

This sequence joins TRBV2 and TRBJ2-5; TCRdb returns TRBD2, unconfirmable since there is no DNA. From germline, CDR1 is SNHLY and CDR2 FYNNEI. This CDR3 comprises 15 residues. The CDR3 protein is CASSPDGGHQETQYF.